This is a list of T cell receptor beta chains from one sample in a study of blood T cell repertoires in COVID-19. Assay used: immunoSEQ multiplex PCR; TCRdb lists only in-frame clones, some missing. The table lists around 330,000 clones, roughly 90% of them singletons. Sequences were obtained from peripheral blood. The receptors were gathered from a woman in her forties or fifties with active or convalescent COVID-19. The CDR3 runs from the conserved cysteine through the conserved F or W. A D gene is named only where the DNA matches it firmly. Rows may omit the clone size; those that give it use once, few, many or a size class.

V gene	clone size	J gene	D gene	CDR3 protein	CDR3 DNA
TRBV7-2	NA	TRBJ2-3	NA	CASSRSSPDTQYF	TGTGCCAGCAGCCGAAGCTCCCCAGATACGCAGTATTTT
TRBV7-2	NA	TRBJ2-7	TRBD2	CASSSGLAPSYEQYF	TGTGCCAGCAGCTCAGGACTAGCGCCGTCCTACGAGCAGTACTTC
TRBV4-1	NA	TRBJ2-7	TRBD2	CASSQETGSGTSGSEQYF	TGCGCCAGCAGCCAAGAAACAGGTTCCGGGACTAGCGGGAGCGAGCAGTACTTC
TRBV7-8	NA	TRBJ1-1	NA	CASSLAGGPEAFF	TGTGCCAGCAGCTTAGCCGGGGGACCTGAAGCTTTCTTT
TRBV9	NA	TRBJ1-4	NA	CASSARDTTNEKLFF	TGTGCCAGCAGCGCCAGAGACACAACTAATGAAAAACTGTTTTTT
TRBV18	NA	TRBJ2-2	NA	CASSPGATGELFF	TGTGCCAGCTCACCAGGGGCGACCGGGGAGCTGTTTTTT
TRBV11-2	NA	TRBJ2-1	TRBD2	CASSLSSSGTYNEQFF	TGTGCCAGCAGCTTATCGTCTAGCGGGACCTACAATGAGCAGTTCTTC
TRBV3-1/TRBV3-2	NA	TRBJ2-1	TRBD2	CASSQTGGAYNEQFF	TGTGCCAGCAGCCAAACGGGGGGGGCCTACAATGAGCAGTTCTTC
TRBV20-1	once	TRBJ1-1	NA	CSASIPRNTEAFF	TGCAGTGCTAGTATTCCCCGGAACACTGAAGCTTTCTTT
TRBV10-3	NA	TRBJ1-5	NA	CAISEFGGGVYSNQPQHF	TGTGCCATCAGTGAGTTTGGAGGCGGGGTTTATAGCAATCAGCCCCAGCATTTT
TRBV19	NA	TRBJ2-3	NA	CASRPRTSTDTQYF	TGTGCCAGTCGCCCGCGGACTAGCACAGATACGCAGTATTTT
TRBV13	NA	TRBJ2-7	TRBD1	CASSLGGTGFYEQYF	TGTGCCAGCAGCTTAGGGGGGACAGGGTTCTACGAGCAGTACTTC
TRBV28	NA	TRBJ2-1	TRBD2	CASSSLGVTSGGSSYNEQFF	TGTGCCAGCAGTTCCCTAGGGGTCACTAGCGGGGGGAGCTCCTACAATGAGCAGTTCTTC
TRBV7-9	NA	TRBJ1-1	NA	CASSPRRSMNTEAFF	TGTGCCAGCAGCCCTAGGAGGTCGATGAACACTGAAGCTTTCTTT
TRBV5-1	once	TRBJ2-1	NA	CASSSEDSTYNEQFF	TGCGCCAGCAGCTCCGAGGACTCCACCTACAATGAGCAGTTCTTC
TRBV19	few	TRBJ1-3	NA	CASKQYSGNTIYF	TGTGCCAGTAAACAGTACTCTGGAAACACCATATATTTT
TRBV14	NA	TRBJ2-3	NA	CASSQAGSPSQYF	TGTGCCAGCAGCCAAGCGGGGTCCCCTTCGCAGTATTTT
TRBV11-2	NA	TRBJ2-3	NA	CASSIGLAGTDTQYF	TGTGCCAGCAGCATAGGGTTGGCAGGCACAGATACGCAGTATTTT
TRBV7-3	NA	TRBJ2-1	TRBD2	CASSFGLAGYNEQFF	TGTGCCAGCAGCTTCGGACTAGCGGGGTACAATGAGCAGTTCTTC
TRBV15	NA	TRBJ1-4	TRBD1	CATKQGESNEKLFF	TGTGCCACCAAGCAGGGGGAATCCAATGAAAAACTGTTTTTT
TRBV19	NA	TRBJ1-3	NA	CASSISHSGNTIYF	TGTGCCAGTAGTATAAGCCACTCTGGAAACACCATATATTTT
TRBV7-9	NA	TRBJ1-1	TRBD1	CASSPPGQGKAFF	TGTGCCAGCAGCCCCCCGGGACAGGGAAAAGCTTTCTTT
TRBV30	NA	TRBJ2-7	TRBD1	CAWSGGQGHEQYF	TGTGCCTGGAGTGGTGGACAGGGTCATGAGCAGTACTTC
TRBV7-9	NA	TRBJ2-1	TRBD2	CASSLILARPLKNEQFF	TGTGCCAGCAGCTTAATACTAGCGCGACCACTAAAGAATGAGCAGTTCTTC
TRBV27	NA	TRBJ2-7	TRBD1	CASSLFSLYQGAREQYF	TGTGCCAGCAGTTTATTTTCTTTGTACCAGGGGGCTCGTGAGCAGTACTTC
TRBV6-5	once	TRBJ1-5	TRBD1	CASRQGSLSNQPQHF	TGTGCCAGCAGACAGGGGTCCCTTAGCAATCAGCCCCAGCATTTT